The 9 T cell receptor beta chains presented below share a single source sample, sequenced in a study of breast tumors, draining lymph nodes, adjacent tissues. In TCRdb, the multiplex PCR reads were re-called with MiXCR into one record per CDR3 protein. The sample contains 47,000 or so distinct CDR3 sequences, roughly 23% of which appear only once. The sequenced sample consisted of breast tumor tissue. These receptors all stem from a female donor with breast cancer. Some clones in this sample may be carry-over from other donors' samples.

This clonotype was detected many times. The CDR3 loop reads CSAPTRTRDEQYF. CDR3 sequence (DNA): TGCAGTGCACCGACTCGGACTAGAGATGAGCAGTACTTC. The rearrangement links TRBV20-1 to TRBJ2-7, with 7 bases lining up with TRBD2. This CDR3 spans 13 amino acids. V shed 6 bases, J shed 7 bases, and the junction held 12 bases outside the gene matches. The germline CDR1 and CDR2 sequences are DFQATT and SNEGSKA (reference sequence).

This chain links TRBV24-1 with TRBJ2-2; D is unresolved. This CDR3 region has 15 residues. V lost 0 bases and J 2 bases, leaving 6 bases between the germline ends. Germline V gives CDR1 KGHDR, CDR2 SFDVKD. The CDR3 here is CATSDLDLNTGELFF. CDR3 DNA: TGTGCCACCAGTGATTTGGACCTAAACACCGGGGAGCTGTTTTTT.

This clonotype was seen repeatedly, ten times or more. The chain uses TRBV5-1 and TRBJ1-3; D remains ambiguous. The V end was cut by 1 base, the J end by 4 bases, with 12 bases between. Germline values: CDR1 SGHRS, CDR2 YFSETQ. The CDR3 contains 15 residues. CDR3 in amino acids: CASSLSGFAGNTIYF. CDR3 nucleotide sequence: TGCGCCAGCAGCTTGAGCGGATTCGCCGGAAACACCATATATTTT.

Concerning this clonotype: A much bigger clone sits one base away, suggesting this may be a read error. The V and J genes are TRBV12-3 or TRBV12-4 and TRBJ1-4; weak D call: TRBD1 (5 bases). The CDR3 is 13 residues long. V lost 5 bases and J lost 12, with 16 bases in between. The CDR3 nucleotides read TGTGCCAGCAGTCGGGGCGGCGTAGAAGAACTGTTTTTT. It codes for CASSRGGVEELFF.

This clonotype was recorded at least ten times. The chain is built from TRBV30 and TRBJ1-2; 9 bases agree with TRBD1. This CDR3 is 14 amino acids long. In germline, CDR1 is GTSNPN, CDR2 SVGIG (reference sequence). The V and J ends lost 4 bases and 4 bases, in that order; junction bases with no gene match: 7. CDR3 coding DNA: TGTGCCTGGAACCCGGGACAGGGACCCTATGGCTACACCTTC. Translated, it gives CAWNPGQGPYGYTF.

This clonotype was observed many times. The CDR3 is CASSELAEHNEQFF. DNA of the CDR3: TGTGCCAGCAGTGAGCTAGCGGAACACAATGAGCAGTTCTTC. This chain connects TRBV2 to TRBJ2-1; 7 bases agree with TRBD2. Germline values: CDR1 SNHLY, CDR2 FYNNEI. The CDR3 is 14 residues long. V shed 3 bases, J shed 5 bases, and the junction held 4 bases outside the gene matches. The entire variable domain, with the rest obtained from reference TRBV2 and TRBJ2-1, is as follows: EPEVTQTPSHQVTQMGQEVILRCVPISNHLYFYWYRQILGQKVEFLVSFYNNEISEKSEIFDDQFSVERPDGSNFTLKIRSTKLEDSAMYFCASSELAEHNEQFFGPGTRLTVL.

This clonotype came up many times. V is TRBV20-1 and J is TRBJ2-6; D might be TRBD1 (5 bases). Trimming stripped 6 bases from V and 2 bases from J, with 8 bases between. Per the germline V gene, CDR1 is DFQATT and CDR2 is SNEGSKA (reference sequence). CDR3 length: 13 amino acids. CDR3 residues: CSAARAGANVLTF. CDR3 bases: TGCAGTGCGGCCAGGGCTGGGGCCAACGTCCTGACTTTC.

This clonotype showed up many times. V is TRBV5-1 and J is TRBJ1-6; the D gene is possibly TRBD1 (5 bases). Trimming took 7 bases from V and 4 from J, leaving 12 bases between them. The V gene's germline CDR1 is SGHRS and CDR2 YFSETQ. The CDR3 loop spans 14 amino acids. CDR3 sequence (DNA): TGCGCCAGCCGTCAGGGCGAGTATAATTCACCCCTCCACTTT. Protein product: CASRQGEYNSPLHF. Together with reference TRBV5-1 and TRBJ1-6, the CDR3 gives the full variable domain: KAGVTQTPRYLIKTRGQQVTLSCSPISGHRSVSWYQQTPGQGLQFLFEYFSETQRNKGNFPGRFSGRQFSNSRSEMNVSTLELGDSALYLCASRQGEYNSPLHFGNGTRLTVT.

This clonotype came up many times. V usage is TRBV14 and J usage is TRBJ2-3, with D unclear. CDR3 length equals 12 residues. The germline gives CDR1 SGHDN, CDR2 FVKESK. V gave up 0 bases and J gave up 7 bases, with 5 bases separating them. Here the CDR3 reads CASSQDRNTQYF. CDR3 in DNA: TGTGCCAGCAGCCAAGACCGGAATACGCAGTATTTT.